Listed here is a single T cell receptor (beta chain). Germline values: CDR1 SGHRS, CDR2 YFSETQ. The trim removed 0 bases at V and 7 bases at J, leaving 12 bases unmatched. The CDR3 is 17 residues long. These data belong to a study of blood T cell repertoires in COVID-19. Only in-frame clones appear in the TCRdb table, and some are missing; sequencing was by immunoSEQ multiplex PCR. Here the sample spans 230,000 or so clones, 88% being singletons. The clonotype comes from a woman between 35 and 50 years old with acute COVID-19. Sequencing used PBMCs or T cells enriched from blood (not recorded which). The chain joins TRBV5-1 to TRBJ1-1; 10 bases map to TRBD1. The CDR3 coding sequence is TGCGCCAGCAGCTTGGAGACAGGGGGCGGGATGGCTGGTGAAGCTTTCTTT. The encoded protein is CASSLETGGGMAGEAFF.